One sample yielded the 20 T cell receptor beta chains listed below, sequenced in a study of shared clonotypes between healthy human individuals. Clones were sequenced by immunoSEQ multiplex PCR, and TCRdb holds only the in-frame ones, with some missing. This table has 1 million to 1.2 million clones, 60% to 85% appearing once. Sequencing used memory CD4+ T cells from PBMCs. Regarding subset: CD45RA-negative fraction. The source is a man between 18 and 29 years old in good health. Some clones in this sample may be carry-over from other donors' samples.

The CDR3 region has the DNA TGTGCCAGCAGACTAGCGGGAGTGCCCTACGAGCAGTACTTC. Amino acid sequence: CASRLAGVPYEQYF. The chain joins TRBV11-2 to TRBJ2-7, with 11 bases matching TRBD2. The germline V gene encodes CDR1 SGHAT and CDR2 FQNNGV. The CDR3 consists of 14 residues. V trimming: 6 bases; J trimming: 2 bases; junction bases outside the gene matches: 3.

The J gene is TRBJ2-2, the V gene TRBV7-2; tentative D call: TRBD1 (5 bases). Germline CDR1 is SGHTA and CDR2 is FQGNSA. Trimming removed 5 bases at V and 4 bases at J, with 11 bases between. The CDR3 sequence is 14 residues long. This CDR3 reads CASSTRQSTGELFF. The CDR3 coding sequence is TGTGCCAGCAGCACCAGACAGTCCACCGGGGAGCTGTTTTTT.

The table lists this clone with a count of one. The J gene is TRBJ1-1, the V gene TRBV11-2; 8 nucleotides align to TRBD1. The J segment lost 1 base and the V segment lost 6 bases, leaving 1 base of the junction unmatched. Germline CDR1 is SGHAT and CDR2 is FQNNGV. This CDR3 comprises 13 residues. The CDR3 reads CASRTGANTEAFF. CDR3 nucleotides: TGTGCCAGCAGGACAGGGGCGAACACTGAAGCTTTCTTT.

The V call is TRBV14, the J call TRBJ1-2; D uncertain. This CDR3 region has 14 residues. CDR1 is SGHDN and CDR2 is FVKESK in the germline V gene. With 1 base removed from V and 4 bases from J, the gap between germline ends came to 10 bases. Here the CDR3 reads CASSQAVSVYGYTF. CDR3 in DNA: TGTGCCAGCAGCCAAGCCGTCAGCGTCTATGGCTACACCTTC.

The rearrangement uses TRBV11-3 and TRBJ2-1, with 7 bases lining up with TRBD1. From germline, CDR1 is SGHNT and CDR2 YENEEA. This CDR3 has 18 amino acids. V gave up 0 bases and J gave up 6 bases; unmatched junction bases: 14. CDR3 DNA sequence: TGTGCCAGCAGCTTAGATCCTCACTCAGGGGGTATCGGCAATGAGCAGTTCTTC. Its translation: CASSLDPHSGGIGNEQFF.

The V and J genes are TRBV29-1 and TRBJ1-1, with D possibly matching TRBD1 (5 bases). The CDR3 length is 13 residues. Trimming took off 4 bases at V and 1 base at J, with 10 bases between the two ends. Germline loops: CDR1 SQVTM, CDR2 ANQGSEA. Here the CDR3 reads CSVVQGPNTEAFF. The CDR3 bases are TGCAGCGTTGTGCAGGGACCGAACACTGAAGCTTTCTTT.

In DNA form, the CDR3 reads TGTGCCAGCAGCTTGGGAGCAGCTCTCGACGGCTACACCTTC. It translates to CASSLGAALDGYTF. V gene TRBV5-6 combines with J gene TRBJ1-2, with unresolved D. Germline V gives CDR1 SGHDT, CDR2 YYEEEE. The length of the CDR3 is 14 residues. V lost 0 bases and J 8 bases, leaving 14 bases between the germline ends. Using reference TRBV5-6 and TRBJ1-2 for the parts outside the CDR3, the full variable domain is DAGVTQSPTHLIKTRGQQVTLRCSPKSGHDTVSWYQQALGQGPQFIFQYYEEEERQRGNFPDRFSGHQFPNYSSELNVNALLLGDSALYLCASSLGAALDGYTFGSGTRLTVV.

The genes are TRBV10-2 and TRBJ2-5; D gene ambiguous. The V end lost 8 bases, the J end lost 3 bases, and 7 bases lay between the germline ends. This CDR3 is built from 11 residues. Germline V gene data show CDR1 as WSHSY and CDR2 as SAAADI. The CDR3 DNA sequence: TGCGCCAGCCGGGCAGAAGAGACCCAGTACTTC. Protein product: CASRAEETQYF.

The chain combines TRBV19 with TRBJ2-2, with D possibly being TRBD2 (6 bases). The CDR3 runs 14 residues. Trimming removed 10 bases from V and 5 bases from J, with 17 bases in between. The germline V gene has CDR1 LNHDA and CDR2 SQIVND (reference sequence). CDR3 bases: TGTGCCACCCGGAGGGTGGCGGGGACCGGGGAGCTGTTTTTT. Its protein is CATRRVAGTGELFF.

The J gene is TRBJ2-6, the V gene TRBV19, with a weak D call TRBD2 (6 bases). The germline V gene has CDR1 LNHDA and CDR2 SQIVND (reference sequence). Trimming removed 5 bases from V and 2 bases from J, with 13 bases in between. This CDR3 region has 16 residues. The CDR3 bases are TGTGCCAGTAGTGGGCGGGAAAGCGCTGGGGCCAACGTCCTGACTTTC. Its translation: CASSGRESAGANVLTF.

The rearrangement uses TRBV30 and TRBJ2-7, with D possibly being TRBD1 (6 bases). V was shortened by 3 bases and J by 2 bases, with 11 bases between the two germline ends. CDR1 GTSNPN and CDR2 SVGIG come from the germline V gene (reference sequence). This CDR3 is built from 13 residues. The CDR3 protein is CAWSRDTPYEQYF. CDR3 nucleotides: TGTGCCTGGAGCCGGGACACCCCCTACGAGCAGTACTTC.

This chain links TRBV28 with TRBJ1-5, with TRBD1 matching 9 bases. The CDR3 length is 13 residues. V lost 5 bases and J lost 10; bases outside the gene matches: 6. The germline CDR1 and CDR2 sequences are MDHEN and SYDVKM. The CDR3 DNA reads as TGTGCCAGCAGTCCGGGACAGGGTCGACCCCAGCATTTT. It codes for CASSPGQGRPQHF.

This sequence joins TRBV5-1 and TRBJ2-7, with D possibly being TRBD1 or TRBD2 (6 bases each). Germline-derived CDR1 and CDR2 are SGHRS and YFSETQ. This CDR3 has 17 residues. V lost 1 base and J lost 6, with 23 bases in between. CDR3 residues: CASSLRGGQGHPTEQYF. The CDR3 DNA sequence: TGCGCCAGCAGCTTGCGAGGGGGGCAGGGACATCCCACCGAGCAGTACTTC.

The CDR3: CASSLWGRRTTFGYEQYF. CDR3 nucleotide sequence: TGTGCCAGCAGTTTATGGGGCAGGCGAACCACTTTTGGCTACGAGCAGTACTTC. The V call is TRBV28, the J call TRBJ2-7; D gene ambiguous. Trimming took 0 bases from V and 3 from J, leaving 21 bases between them. The length of the CDR3 is 18 residues. Germline lookup yields CDR1 MDHEN and CDR2 SYDVKM.

V is TRBV4-1 and J is TRBJ1-2, with 7 nucleotides matching TRBD1. J lost 8 bases, V lost 4 bases, and 7 bases had no gene match. Germline-derived CDR1 and CDR2 are MGHRA and YSYEKL. The CDR3 totals 13 residues. Here the CDR3 DNA reads TGCGCCAGCAGCCCTCGGACAGGCGGAGGCTACACCTTC. It codes for CASSPRTGGGYTF.

V and J are TRBV6-4 and TRBJ2-3, with D hard to call. The CDR3 is made up of 14 amino acids. The V gene's germline CDR1 is MRHNA and CDR2 SNTAGT. V lost 0 bases to trimming and J lost 2 bases, with 6 bases between them. CDR3 nucleotides: TGTGCCAGCAGTGACTCGACCCCCACAGATACGCAGTATTTT. Encoded protein: CASSDSTPTDTQYF.

V is TRBV28 and J is TRBJ2-7; 7 bases are shared with TRBD1. The CDR3 is 18 residues long. Germline V gene lookup returns CDR1 MDHEN and CDR2 SYDVKM. V gave up 5 bases and J gave up 5 bases; unmatched junction bases: 21. The CDR3 DNA reads TGTGCCAGCAGTGTAGAGGCCCGGAGGACAGGCTATCGGGACGAGCAGTACTTC. It is translated as CASSVEARRTGYRDEQYF.

The rearrangement links TRBV6-6 to TRBJ1-3; 8 nucleotides align to TRBD1. Per the germline V gene, CDR1 is MNHNY and CDR2 is SVGAGI (reference sequence). The CDR3 is 15 amino acids. The trim removed 5 bases at V and 2 bases at J, leaving 5 bases unmatched. CDR3 loop: CASSTIQGAGNTIYF. CDR3 nucleotides: TGTGCCAGCAGTACCATACAGGGGGCTGGAAACACCATATATTTT.

This clone was seen only once. This sequence joins TRBV5-1 and TRBJ1-2, with D perhaps matching TRBD1 (5 bases). Germline CDR1 SGHRS, CDR2 YFSETQ. CDR3 length: 13 amino acids. The V end lost 4 bases, the J end lost 6 bases, and 13 bases lay between the germline ends. CDR3 nucleotide sequence: TGCGCCAGCAGCCCAGGGCAGGGTAATGGCTACACCTTC. Translated, it gives CASSPGQGNGYTF.

The rearrangement uses TRBV18 and TRBJ2-7; TRBD1 matches 7 bases. In germline, CDR1 is KGHSH, CDR2 LQKENI. The CDR3 totals 15 residues. Trimming took 1 base from V and 3 from J; bases not matched to a gene: 6. The CDR3 nucleotides read TGTGCCAGCTCACCACAGGGGGCCGGAGTCTACGAGCAGTACTTC. It translates to CASSPQGAGVYEQYF.